This TCR beta chain emerged from a study of brain T cells in children with intractable seizures. General study findings and limits: Only CDR3 sequence similarity suggested viral specificity, without known HCMV serostatus.

The data were produced by immunoSEQ multiplex PCR, yet TCRdb's version contains in-frame clones alone and is incomplete. The sample has around 70,000 clones, 90% to 95% seen once; the top ten hold approximately 1.4%. Note on this clone: The antigen is unknown.

Only cases whose brain tissue showed the highest T cell transcript signatures were sequenced. This TCR came from a boy under three years old with tuberous sclerosis and intractable seizures. Sequencing was performed on peripheral blood, taken at surgery.

The CDR3 reads CASSSRPSGGFQETQYF. The CDR3 coding sequence is TGTGCCAGCAGCTCGAGACCTAGCGGGGGGTTCCAAGAGACCCAGTACTTC. The chain uses TRBV7-8 and TRBJ2-5, with TRBD2 matching over 11 bases. Germline V gene lookup returns CDR1 SGHVS and CDR2 FQNEAQ. This CDR3 region has 17 residues. V gave up 4 bases and J gave up 1 base; unmatched junction bases: 8.